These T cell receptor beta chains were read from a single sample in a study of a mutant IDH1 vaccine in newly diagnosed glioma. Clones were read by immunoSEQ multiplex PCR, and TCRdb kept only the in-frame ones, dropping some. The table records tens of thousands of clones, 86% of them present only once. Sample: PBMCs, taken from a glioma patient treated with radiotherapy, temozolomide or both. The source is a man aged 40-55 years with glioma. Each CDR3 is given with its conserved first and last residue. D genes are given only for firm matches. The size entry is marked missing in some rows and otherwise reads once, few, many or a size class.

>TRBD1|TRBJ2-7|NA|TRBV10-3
CAISEDDRGRYEQYF
TGTGCCATCAGTGAAGACGACAGGGGAAGATACGAGCAGTACTTC
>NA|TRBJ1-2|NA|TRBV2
CASNPQSGTGFGYTF
TGTGCCAGCAACCCCCAGTCAGGTACTGGGTTTGGCTACACCTTC
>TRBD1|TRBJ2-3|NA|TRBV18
CASSPLRVDRGTDTQYF
TGTGCCAGCTCACCCCTGCGCGTCGACAGGGGGACAGATACGCAGTATTTT
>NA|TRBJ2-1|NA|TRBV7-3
CASSLGVLQNNEQFF
TGTGCCAGCAGCTTGGGAGTTCTCCAGAACAATGAGCAGTTCTTC
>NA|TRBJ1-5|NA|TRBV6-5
CASSRMSNQPQHF
TGTGCCAGCAGTCGGATGAGCAATCAGCCCCAGCATTTT
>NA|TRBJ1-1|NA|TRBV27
CASRPPGNTEAFF
TGTGCCAGCAGACCACCCGGCAACACTGAAGCTTTCTTT
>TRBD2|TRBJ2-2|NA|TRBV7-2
CASSTGLTNTGELFF
TGTGCCAGCAGCACGGGACTAACGAACACCGGGGAGCTGTTTTTT
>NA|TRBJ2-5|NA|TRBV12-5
CASGFRETETQYF
TGTGCTAGTGGTTTCAGGGAGACGGAGACCCAGTACTTC
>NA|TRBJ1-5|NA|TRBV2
CASRFGGGSNQPQHF
TGTGCCAGCAGATTCGGGGGAGGAAGCAATCAGCCCCAGCATTTT
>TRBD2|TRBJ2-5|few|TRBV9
CASKAGGLAVQETQYF
TGTGCCAGCAAAGCGGGTGGACTAGCGGTCCAAGAGACCCAGTACTTC
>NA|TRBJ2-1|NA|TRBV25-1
CASSEWTLQQNDEQFF
TGTGCCAGCAGTGAATGGACCCTTCAGCAGAACGATGAGCAGTTCTTC
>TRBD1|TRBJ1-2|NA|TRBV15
CATSRDRTGVPLTF
TGTGCCACCAGCAGAGACAGGACAGGAGTCCCTCTCACCTTC
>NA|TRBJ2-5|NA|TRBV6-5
CASSYDIRGETQYF
TGTGCCAGCAGTTACGATATCAGGGGAGAGACCCAGTACTTC
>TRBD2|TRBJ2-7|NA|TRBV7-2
CASSSGLAGGHEQYF
TGTGCCAGCAGCTCAGGACTAGCGGGAGGCCACGAGCAGTACTTC
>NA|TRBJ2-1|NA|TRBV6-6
CASLGTGLYNEQFF
TGTGCCAGCCTCGGCACCGGGTTATACAATGAGCAGTTCTTC
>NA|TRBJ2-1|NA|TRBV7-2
CASSLAGFLISEQFF
TGTGCCAGCAGCTTAGCGGGATTTTTGATCAGTGAGCAGTTCTTC
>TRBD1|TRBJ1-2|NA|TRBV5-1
CASSLTGVDSGYTF
TGCGCCAGCAGCTTGACAGGGGTAGACTCTGGCTACACCTTC
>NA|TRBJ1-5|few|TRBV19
CASSIVGVSNQPQHF
TGTGCCAGTAGTATAGTGGGGGTATCCAATCAGCCCCAGCATTTT
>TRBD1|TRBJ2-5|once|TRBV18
CASSGQGMETQYF
TGTGCCAGCTCAGGACAGGGAATGGAGACCCAGTACTTC
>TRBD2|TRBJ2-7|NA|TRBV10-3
CAISGPFGGSRDEQYF
TGTGCCATCAGTGGCCCCTTTGGCGGGAGTCGCGACGAGCAGTACTTC
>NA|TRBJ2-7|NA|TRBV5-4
CASSQYAGSAYEQYF
TGTGCCAGCAGCCAATACGCGGGATCAGCCTACGAGCAGTACTTC
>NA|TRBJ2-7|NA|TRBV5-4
CASSVQGEQYF
TGTGCCAGCAGCGTACAGGGTGAGCAGTACTTC